The 27 T cell receptor beta chains listed next were all sequenced from one sample in a study of regulatory T cells in long-lasting Graves disease. The time point denotes: persistent/refractory GD, antithyroid drugs over 5 years with positive TRAb. Isolated PBMC RNA provided the starting material for the TCR library. Building of the TCR beta libraries involved iRepertoire HTBI primers and Arm-PCR of CDR3 regions. TCRdb reprocessed the multiplex PCR reads via MiXCR and lists one record per CDR3 protein. The sample holds approximately 350,000 distinct CDR3 sequences, more than 20% seen once. The starting material was peripheral blood mononuclear cells (PBMCs), obtained when the disease was refractory, from a patient treated with antithyroid drugs. These receptors were obtained from a woman aged 40 to 49 with Graves disease.

This clonotype was seen many times. The rearrangement links TRBV24-1 to TRBJ2-5; a weak D match, TRBD1 (6 bases). Germline CDR1 is KGHDR and CDR2 is SFDVKD. The V and J ends lost 7 bases and 5 bases respectively, with 16 bases between them. This CDR3 is built from 14 residues. The CDR3 DNA reads TGTGCCACCAGCCACAGGGTAGCGTGGGAGACCCAGTACTTC. Encoded protein: CATSHRVAWETQYF.

The chain links TRBV5-8 to TRBJ1-5; D is unclear. Germline CDR1 and CDR2: SGHTS and YDEGEE. The CDR3 contains 16 residues. The V end was cut by 6 bases, the J end by 4 bases, with 20 bases between. CDR3: CASNGILGLRNQPQHF. For the CDR3, the DNA is TGTGCCAGCAACGGGATTTTAGGCTTAAGAAATCAGCCCCAGCATTTT.

Many counts were recorded for this clonotype. This chain uses TRBV28 with TRBJ2-5; D unresolved. The CDR3 totals 15 residues. V gave up 3 bases and J gave up 1 base, with 12 bases separating them. CDR1 and CDR2 from the germline V gene are MDHEN and SYDVKM. The CDR3 here is CASSFLGRTQETQYF. The CDR3 DNA follows: TGTGCCAGCAGTTTTTTAGGCAGGACCCAAGAGACCCAGTACTTC.

The rearrangement joins TRBV20-1 to TRBJ1-5; D is possibly TRBD1 (5 bases). The CDR3 covers 13 residues. Germline values: CDR1 DFQATT, CDR2 SNEGSKA (reference sequence). V lost 2 bases and J lost 7, with 12 bases in between. The CDR3 spells CSARIGTGQPQHF. In DNA form, the CDR3 reads TGCAGTGCTAGAATAGGGACCGGACAGCCCCAGCATTTT.

The gene calls are TRBV5-1 and TRBJ2-5; D is possibly TRBD1 (5 bases). The length of the CDR3 is 13 residues. The ends were cut back, 3 bases at V and 5 bases at J, with 11 bases in the middle. The germline V gene has CDR1 SGHRS and CDR2 YFSETQ. The CDR3 DNA reads TGCGCCAGCAGCTCGAGACAGAGGGAGACCCAGTACTTC. It specifies CASSSRQRETQYF.

This clonotype was seen a handful of times. The chain joins TRBV7-9 to TRBJ2-2; perhaps TRBD2 as D (5 bases). This CDR3 has 13 residues. The germline gives CDR1 SEHNR, CDR2 FQNEAQ (reference sequence). V was shortened by 4 bases and J by 6 bases, with 9 bases between the two germline ends. The CDR3 DNA sequence: TGTGCCAGCAGCTCCGGGGTAGCCGGGGAGCTGTTTTTT. Its protein product is CASSSGVAGELFF.

The rearrangement uses TRBV30 and TRBJ2-6; no reliable D call. V lost 2 bases, J lost 2 bases, and 7 bases lay in between. This CDR3 comprises 14 residues. The germline V gene encodes CDR1 GTSNPN and CDR2 SVGIG (reference sequence). The CDR3 bases are TGTGCCTGGAGTAGGAGTACTGGGGCCAACGTCCTGACTTTC. This codes for CAWSRSTGANVLTF.

The table lists this clonotype with many counts. V gene TRBV11-2 combines with J gene TRBJ2-7; 8 nucleotides line up with TRBD2. CDR1 SGHAT and CDR2 FQNNGV come from the germline V gene. The CDR3 has 15 amino acids. After removal of 3 bases from V and 3 bases from J, the junction contained 7 bases not matched to a gene. CDR3 residues: CASSLASGWYYEQYF. The DNA for the CDR3 is TGTGCCAGCAGCTTGGCTAGCGGGTGGTACTACGAGCAGTACTTC.

On this clonotype: A read error is possible here, since a much larger clone lies one base away. The chain joins TRBV10-3 to TRBJ1-1, with D hard to call. The V gene's germline CDR1 is ENHRY and CDR2 SYGVKD. Trimming removed 2 bases from V and 0 bases from J, with 10 bases in between. CDR3 length: 15 amino acids. The CDR3 reads CAISEPVAMNTEAFF. CDR3 sequence (DNA): TGTGCCATCAGTGAGCCAGTCGCGATGAACACTGAAGCTTTCTTT.

This clonotype showed up just once. The chain joins TRBV5-1 to TRBJ2-7, with 8 bases lining up with TRBD1. This CDR3 comprises 16 residues. J was trimmed by 3 bases and V by 5 bases; bases with no gene match: 13. CDR1 and CDR2 (germline): SGHRS, YFSETQ. The CDR3 loop reads CASRKVSGTGNYEQYF. In nucleotides, the CDR3 is TGCGCCAGCAGGAAGGTCTCCGGGACAGGCAACTACGAGCAGTACTTC.

This clonotype showed up just a few times. V is TRBV6-1 and J is TRBJ2-5, with D perhaps matching TRBD1 or TRBD2 (6 bases each). Trimming took off 5 bases at V and 10 bases at J, with 17 bases between the two ends. This CDR3 spans 13 amino acids. Germline V lookup: CDR1 MNHNS, CDR2 SASEGT. CDR3 residues: CASSRGPEYGQYF. CDR3 nucleotide sequence: TGTGCCAGCAGTCGGGGGCCCGAGTATGGCCAGTACTTC.

This clonotype has ten or more counts. This chain joins TRBV5-6 and TRBJ2-7, with 9 bases identical to TRBD1. V lost 4 bases, J lost 4 bases, and 3 bases stayed unmatched. Germline V lookup: CDR1 SGHDT, CDR2 YYEEEE. This CDR3 is built from 13 residues. CDR3 residues: CASSGTGTYEQYF. DNA of the CDR3: TGTGCCAGCAGCGGGACAGGGACGTACGAGCAGTACTTC.

This clonotype was seen many times. J is TRBJ2-5 and V is TRBV10-3; D possibly corresponds to TRBD2 (7 bases). The V end was cut by 4 bases, the J end by 4 bases, with 13 bases between. Germline V gene sequence: CDR1 ENHRY, CDR2 SYGVKD. CDR3 length equals 14 residues. The CDR3 bases are TGTGCCATCAGTGTGGAGGGAGGGGGAGAGACCCAGTACTTC. Translated: CAISVEGGGETQYF.

The table lists this clonotype with many counts. The V and J genes are TRBV27 and TRBJ2-7, with 7 bases fitting TRBD2. The junction had 10 bases not matched to a gene; V was cut back by 6 bases and J by 2 bases. This CDR3 is built from 15 residues. The germline gives CDR1 MNHEY, CDR2 SMNVEV (reference sequence). CDR3 residues: CASSEDWRGTYEQYF. CDR3 coding DNA: TGTGCCAGCAGCGAGGATTGGCGGGGGACCTACGAGCAGTACTTC.

The rearrangement joins TRBV6-1 to TRBJ2-7; the match to TRBD1 covers 7 bases. The V and J ends lost 6 bases and 2 bases, in that order; junction bases with no gene match: 7. Germline lookup yields CDR1 MNHNS and CDR2 SASEGT. The CDR3 loop spans 14 amino acids. The CDR3 spells CASRPGQAPYEQYF. Here the CDR3 DNA reads TGTGCCAGCAGACCCGGACAGGCGCCCTACGAGCAGTACTTC.

This clonotype appeared many times. This chain uses TRBV5-1 with TRBJ2-7, with D maybe TRBD1 (6 bases). The CDR3 is 12 amino acids. Germline V gene lookup returns CDR1 SGHRS and CDR2 YFSETQ. V was cut by 2 bases and J by 5 bases, with 8 bases left in between. The chain's CDR3 is CASSFGQNEQYF. CDR3 DNA sequence: TGCGCCAGCAGCTTTGGACAGAACGAGCAGTACTTC.

This clonotype was recorded at least ten times. CDR3 sequence reads: CSVSVWNTEAFF. The CDR3 DNA reads TGCAGCGTTTCGGTGTGGAACACTGAAGCTTTCTTT. The chain has TRBV29-1 and TRBJ1-1; the D is unclear. Deletions cut 5 bases from V and 1 base from J, with 8 bases between. The CDR3 totals 12 residues. Germline loops: CDR1 SQVTM, CDR2 ANQGSEA.

In this sample, this clonotype turned up a few times. The V call is TRBV14, the J call TRBJ1-6; D is uncertain. Germline V gene data show CDR1 as SGHDN and CDR2 as FVKESK. V lost 0 bases and J 0 bases, leaving 18 bases between the germline ends. The CDR3 is 20 residues long. Written as DNA, the CDR3 is TGTGCCAGCAGCCAAGATTCGCCGTGGACCGGAGGCTCCTATAATTCACCCCTCCACTTT. Translating it yields CASSQDSPWTGGSYNSPLHF. The full variable domain, its missing parts supplied by reference TRBV14 and TRBJ1-6, is EAGVTQFPSHSVIEKGQTVTLRCDPISGHDNLYWYRRVMGKEIKFLLHFVKESKQDESGMPNNRFLAERTGGTYSTLKVQPAELEDSGVYFCASSQDSPWTGGSYNSPLHFGNGTRLTVT.

This clonotype was observed many times. The gene calls are TRBV7-8 and TRBJ2-2; D is ambiguous. CDR1 and CDR2 from the germline V gene are SGHVS and FQNEAQ. V was shortened by 3 bases and J by 1 base, with 9 bases between the two germline ends. The CDR3 loop spans 15 amino acids. As DNA, the CDR3 is TGTGCCAGCAGCTTGGTCTTAATGAACACCGGGGAGCTGTTTTTT. It encodes CASSLVLMNTGELFF.

This clonotype was seen a handful of times. The CDR3 loop reads CASSFDYRSKTYEQYF. The CDR3 DNA follows: TGCGCCAGCAGCTTCGACTACAGGTCAAAGACCTACGAGCAGTACTTC. The rearrangement joins TRBV5-1 to TRBJ2-7; D tentatively reads TRBD1 or TRBD2 (5 bases each). Trimming pared 2 bases from V and 2 bases from J, leaving 17 bases between. Germline V CDR1 and CDR2: SGHRS, YFSETQ. The CDR3 contains 16 residues.

This clonotype occurred a few times. V is TRBV28 and J is TRBJ2-3; 9 bases match TRBD1. Germline CDR1 reads MDHEN; CDR2 reads SYDVKM. CDR3 length: 14 amino acids. After removal of 6 bases from V and 4 bases from J, the junction contained 5 bases not matched to a gene. CDR3 in DNA: TGTGCCAGCAGCCAAGGGACAGGGCCAGATACGCAGTATTTT. Translation gives CASSQGTGPDTQYF.

The chain is built from TRBV7-3 and TRBJ1-1; the D is unclear. Trimming pared 2 bases from V and 1 base from J, leaving 5 bases between. There are 13 residues in the CDR3. Germline CDR1 SGHTA, CDR2 FQGTGA. The CDR3 DNA follows: TGTGCCAGCAGCTTACATACGAACACTGAAGCTTTCTTT. Protein: CASSLHTNTEAFF.

This clonotype was recorded at least ten times. The rearrangement joins TRBV6-1 to TRBJ2-2, with 9 bases that match TRBD1. CDR1 is MNHNS and CDR2 is SASEGT in the germline V gene. V shed 8 bases and J 3 bases; nucleotides not matched to a gene: 10. The CDR3 consists of 16 residues. This CDR3 reads CASRDRAMVYTGELFF. The CDR3 nucleotides read TGTGCCAGCCGGGACAGGGCGATGGTGTACACCGGGGAGCTGTTTTTT.

The V call is TRBV27, the J call TRBJ2-7, with TRBD2 matching 7 bases. The CDR3 is made up of 16 amino acids. With 5 bases clipped from V and 4 bases from J, the junction kept 14 bases outside the gene matches. CDR1 is MNHEY and CDR2 is SMNVEV in the germline V gene (reference sequence). Here the CDR3 reads CASSISPSGDLYEQYF. CDR3 nucleotides: TGTGCCAGCAGTATCTCCCCTAGCGGTGACCTTTACGAGCAGTACTTC.

This clonotype was seen repeatedly, ten times or more. V is TRBV2 and J is TRBJ1-1; no firm D call. V lost 6 bases to trimming and J lost 5 bases, with 13 bases between them. CDR3 length: 13 residues. Germline V gives CDR1 SNHLY, CDR2 FYNNEI. The DNA for the CDR3 is TGTGCCAGCAGCTATTCGGTGGGGACTGAAGCTTTCTTT. It specifies CASSYSVGTEAFF.

Only a few counts were recorded for this clonotype. This chain uses TRBV5-5 with TRBJ2-7; D not certain. CDR1 is SGHKS and CDR2 is YYEKEE in the germline V gene (reference sequence). This CDR3 has 14 residues. Trimming took 0 bases from V and 1 from J, leaving 8 bases between them. The CDR3 loop is CASSLGLLSYEQYF. The DNA of the CDR3 is TGTGCCAGCAGCTTGGGTCTTCTGTCCTACGAGCAGTACTTC. Together with reference TRBV5-5 and TRBJ2-7, the CDR3 gives the full variable domain: DAGVTQSPTHLIKTRGQQVTLRCSPISGHKSVSWYQQVLGQGPQFIFQYYEKEERGRGNFPDRFSARQFPNYSSELNVNALLLGDSALYLCASSLGLLSYEQYFGPGTRLTVT.

This clonotype was counted at least ten times. The J gene is TRBJ2-7, the V gene TRBV28; D is possibly TRBD1 (5 bases). The CDR3 has 15 residues. CDR1 MDHEN and CDR2 SYDVKM come from the germline V gene. V was trimmed by 3 bases and J by 1 base, leaving 13 bases between them. The CDR3 nucleotides are TGTGCCAGCAGTTTCGTAGGGGTCTCTTCCTACGAGCAGTACTTC. Translation gives CASSFVGVSSYEQYF.